This record concerns one TCR beta chain sequence. No antigen is known for it. Everyone who donated was a healthy Caucasian. This record comes from a study of identical twins. A universal primer site came from template switching; cDNA carried unique molecular identifiers. MiXCR, run by TCRdb on the 5' RACE reads, gives a single entry per CDR3 protein. The sample carries fewer than 250,000 distinct CDR3 sequences, roughly a tenth recorded once. Germline loops: CDR1 DFQATT, CDR2 SNEGSKA (reference sequence). The CDR3 has 13 residues. Germline trimming cut 7 bases from V and 5 bases from J; bases unmatched to any gene: 10. Study results and caveats: The study drew conclusions from cross-sectional statistical analysis, not from following the same donors. Cord blood beta clonotypes that were abundant carried fewer insertions, and memory repertoires showed no such trend.

The sample consisted of memory (CD45RO+) T cells sorted from blood. The clonotype was recovered from a woman under 30 in good health. V usage is TRBV20-1 and J usage is TRBJ2-7; TRBD2 matches 8 bases. CDR3 loop: CSGHWPGRDEQYF. The CDR3 DNA is TGCAGTGGACACTGGCCCGGGAGGGACGAGCAGTACTTC.